The present entry profiles one T cell receptor beta chain with its context. Its cognate antigen is unknown. Researchers ran the PCR with 60 Vbeta and 13 Jbeta primers. The data were produced by immunoSEQ multiplex PCR, yet TCRdb's version contains in-frame clones alone and is incomplete. The sample lists about 160,000 clones; around 82% were seen once. This CDR3 spans 17 amino acids. Germline V CDR1 and CDR2: MGHRA, YSYEKL. V dropped 0 bases and J dropped 0 bases, with 15 bases sitting between them. Healthy people donating bone marrow made up the donors. This entry comes from a study of cytomegalovirus exposure and HLA in healthy donors. For the study at large: Around 85 million unique TCRs from HLA-typed donors were held in an early data release.

Study findings and constraints: Follow-up analysis later connected one missense variant in DCLRE1C with trimming of TCR beta V- and J-genes. Analyses of presence/absence relied on an assumption of roughly uniform sequencing depth across donors.

The sequence was collected from a man between 50 and 59 years old in good health and CMV-seropositive. This rearrangement joins TRBV4-1 to TRBJ2-7; possible D gene TRBD2, 6 bases. Sequences were obtained from PBMCs. In DNA form, the CDR3 reads TGCGCCAGCAGCCAAGAAGATGTGGGACTGAGCTCCTACGAGCAGTACTTC. This codes for CASSQEDVGLSSYEQYF.